This entry features one T cell receptor beta chain sequence. Its matching antigen is unknown. The data originate from a study of CD8 T cells in ankylosing spondylitis. Study conclusions and caveats: Disease-linked clones reportedly showed significant enrichment in matched ankylosing spondylitis synovial fluid. Ankylosing spondylitis blood seemed to carry a telltale TCR beta motif made of fewer than 10 highly homologous variants. Disease-linked clones were CD8+ and relatively rare in peripheral blood. Reports of some motif variants in reactive arthritis synovial fluid and blood predate this one.

The TCR beta libraries were generated through quantitative 5'-RACE incorporating molecular barcodes. Using its own MiXCR run on the 5' RACE reads, TCRdb lists one record per CDR3 protein. This sample has 400,000 or so distinct CDR3 sequences, with 25% to 30% found just once. V was clipped by 3 bases and J by 0 bases; unmatched bases: 1. The CDR3 is 13 amino acids. Germline values: CDR1 GTSNPN, CDR2 SVGIG (reference sequence). The sequencing input was blood, either unsorted or a sorted T cell fraction (not recorded which). The chain joins TRBV30 to TRBJ2-7; TRBD2 agrees at 8 bases. This TCR was recovered from a male donor with ankylosing spondylitis. DNA of the CDR3: TGTGCCTGGAGACTAGCGGCCTCCTACGAGCAGTACTTC. Translation: CAWRLAASYEQYF.